This T cell receptor (beta chain) was retrieved from a study of T cell repertoires in cytomegalovirus infection. Background on the study: Epitope selection comprised recently identified HLA-C-restricted CMV epitopes and well-studied HLA-B-restricted CMV epitopes. Public signatures in TCR beta pointed to CMV infection and matching HLA type.

Regarding this clonotype: Its antigen is not known.

CDR3 length: 16 residues. CDR1 LGHNA and CDR2 YSLEER come from the germline V gene. The germline V and J ends were trimmed by 1 base and 1 base, with 8 bases remaining between them. Each CDR3 protein is one row after TCRdb ran MiXCR on the reads. The sample includes about 360,000 distinct CDR3 sequences, 34% of them seen just once. This chain connects TRBV4-3 to TRBJ1-6, with D unclear. The sequencing used cultured PBMCs, collected from culture after CMV antigen stimulation. The TCR was taken from a human donor in good health (CMV status not recorded). Some clones in this sample may be carry-over from other donors' samples. The CDR3 reads CASSQGRPSYNSPLHF. The CDR3 bases are TGCGCCAGCAGCCAAGGTCGGCCGTCCTATAATTCACCCCTCCACTTT.